Sequencing of this T cell receptor beta chain was carried out in a study of identifying expanded T cells in peripheral blood. Study results and caveats: Variance in clone template counts between approximately two-week samples significantly increased with total template count across all healthy donors. About 1.2 clones differed between technical replicates, versus approximately 16 and 19 over time.

Sequenced by immunoSEQ multiplex PCR; TCRdb stores in-frame clones only, minus some. The sample lists about 78,000 clones; 84% were seen once. Germline V lookup: CDR1 MRHNA, CDR2 SNTAGT. V lost 0 bases to trimming and J lost 4 bases, with 18 bases between them. This CDR3 contains 17 residues. Collection occurred without any documented infections or immune events in donors. On this clone itself: Its antigen is not known.

This chain joins TRBV6-4 and TRBJ1-2; no definite D call. This clonotype originated in a person between 18 and 69 years old in good health. Source material: blood. The CDR3 DNA reads as TGTGCCAGCAGTGACTCGAGTTACGTTCACGGGGTCTATGGCTACACCTTC. Its protein product is CASSDSSYVHGVYGYTF.